This T cell receptor beta chain was identified in a study of T cell changes during pregnancy in multiple sclerosis. Germline assignment: CDR1 SGHRS and CDR2 YFSETQ. Trimming at V came to 4 bases and at J to 0 bases, leaving 7 bases not matched to a gene. The length of the CDR3 is 16 residues. Here immunoSEQ multiplex PCR was the method, and the copy in TCRdb shows in-frame clones only, minus some. The profile shows 95,000 to 100,000 clones, just over 90% of them singletons. The sample consisted of peripheral blood, taken after pregnancy. This clonotype was obtained from a female donor in good health, enrolled as a control in a pregnancy study. The chain recombines TRBV5-1 with TRBJ2-1; 7 bases map to TRBD2. In nucleotides, the CDR3 is TGCGCCAGCAGCGCCCGGGAGGAGAGCTCCTACAATGAGCAGTTCTTC. Translated, it gives CASSAREESSYNEQFF.